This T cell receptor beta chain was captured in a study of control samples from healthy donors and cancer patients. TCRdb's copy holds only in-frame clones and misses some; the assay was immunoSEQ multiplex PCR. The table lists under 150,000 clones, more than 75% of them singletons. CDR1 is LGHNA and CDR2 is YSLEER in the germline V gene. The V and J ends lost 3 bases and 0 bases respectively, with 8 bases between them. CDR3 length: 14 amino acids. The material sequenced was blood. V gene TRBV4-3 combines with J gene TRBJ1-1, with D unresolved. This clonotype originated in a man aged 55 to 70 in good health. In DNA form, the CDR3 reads TGCGCCAGCAGCCAGCAAGTCCTGAACACTGAAGCTTTCTTT. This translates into CASSQQVLNTEAFF.